The 7 T cell receptor beta chains below all came from one sample that was sequenced in a study of graft-versus-host responses after intestinal transplantation. Lymphocytes from graft epithelium and lamina propria were isolated. TCRdb keeps only in-frame clones here, not all; method: immunoSEQ multiplex PCR. This sample yields just under 30,000 clones, of which over 60% are seen a single time; under 3.5% belongs to the top ten. Here the sequenced sample was ileum tissue, taken 98 days after intestinal transplantation. Every receptor here comes from a human patient who received an intestinal transplant, so some T cells may come from the graft donor.

The genes are TRBV23-1 and TRBJ2-7; tentative D call: TRBD1 (5 bases). TRBV23-1 is designated an ORF whose function remains uncertain. This CDR3 is built from 15 residues. The germline V and J ends were trimmed by 2 bases and 3 bases, with 14 bases remaining between them. This chain's CDR3 is CASSQAKQGYYEQYF. Written as DNA, the CDR3 is TGCGCCAGCAGTCAAGCGAAGCAGGGTTACTACGAGCAGTACTTC.

The chain combines TRBV10-1 with TRBJ1-6; possible D gene TRBD1, 5 bases. The CDR3 loop spans 13 amino acids. Trimming stripped 10 bases from V and 9 bases from J, with 16 bases between. Germline V gives CDR1 WNHNN, CDR2 SYGVQD (reference sequence). In DNA, the CDR3 is TGCGCCACCCCGACAGAAAGGGTTTCACCCCTCCACTTT. It is translated as CATPTERVSPLHF.

The chain is built from TRBV11-2 and TRBJ2-5; the D is unclear. The CDR3 loop spans 14 amino acids. Trimming stripped 5 bases from V and 1 base from J, with 11 bases between. Germline V gene data show CDR1 as SGHAT and CDR2 as FQNNGV. CDR3 protein: CASSLSAFQETQYF. The CDR3 nucleotides are TGTGCCAGCAGCCTCTCCGCGTTCCAAGAGACCCAGTACTTC.

The chain carries TRBV25-1 and TRBJ2-1; no reliable D call. The CDR3 spans 13 residues. Trimming took off 2 bases at V and 9 bases at J, with 11 bases between the two ends. Germline assignment: CDR1 MGHDK and CDR2 SYGVNS. The chain's CDR3 is CASSERVLGEQFF. Written as DNA, the CDR3 is TGTGCCAGCAGTGAAAGGGTCCTGGGTGAGCAGTTCTTC.

The chain recombines TRBV9 with TRBJ2-2; D not certain. This CDR3 has 14 amino acids. Trimming took off 0 bases at V and 0 bases at J, with 3 bases between the two ends. CDR1 is SGDLS and CDR2 is YYNGEE in the germline V gene. CDR3 protein: CASSVGPNTGELFF. The CDR3 nucleotides are TGTGCCAGCAGCGTAGGTCCGAACACCGGGGAGCTGTTTTTT.

A single count supports this clone. V and J are TRBV4-2 and TRBJ2-7, with D possibly matching TRBD2 (5 bases). Trimming removed 4 bases at V and 3 bases at J, with 13 bases between. Germline CDR1 is LGHNA and CDR2 is YNFKEQ. CDR3 length equals 14 residues. CDR3 DNA: TGTGCCAGCAGCCCCGGAGGCGGAGACTACGAGCAGTACTTC. It is translated as CASSPGGGDYEQYF.

The CDR3 sequence is CASGFGTFSYEQYF. Here the CDR3 DNA reads TGTGCCAGCGGGTTCGGGACATTCTCCTACGAGCAGTACTTC. V gene TRBV7-9 combines with J gene TRBJ2-7; the D gene is possibly TRBD1 (6 bases). The germline V and J ends were trimmed by 8 bases and 0 bases, with 14 bases remaining between them. The CDR3 consists of 14 residues. Germline V CDR1 and CDR2: SEHNR, FQNEAQ (reference sequence).